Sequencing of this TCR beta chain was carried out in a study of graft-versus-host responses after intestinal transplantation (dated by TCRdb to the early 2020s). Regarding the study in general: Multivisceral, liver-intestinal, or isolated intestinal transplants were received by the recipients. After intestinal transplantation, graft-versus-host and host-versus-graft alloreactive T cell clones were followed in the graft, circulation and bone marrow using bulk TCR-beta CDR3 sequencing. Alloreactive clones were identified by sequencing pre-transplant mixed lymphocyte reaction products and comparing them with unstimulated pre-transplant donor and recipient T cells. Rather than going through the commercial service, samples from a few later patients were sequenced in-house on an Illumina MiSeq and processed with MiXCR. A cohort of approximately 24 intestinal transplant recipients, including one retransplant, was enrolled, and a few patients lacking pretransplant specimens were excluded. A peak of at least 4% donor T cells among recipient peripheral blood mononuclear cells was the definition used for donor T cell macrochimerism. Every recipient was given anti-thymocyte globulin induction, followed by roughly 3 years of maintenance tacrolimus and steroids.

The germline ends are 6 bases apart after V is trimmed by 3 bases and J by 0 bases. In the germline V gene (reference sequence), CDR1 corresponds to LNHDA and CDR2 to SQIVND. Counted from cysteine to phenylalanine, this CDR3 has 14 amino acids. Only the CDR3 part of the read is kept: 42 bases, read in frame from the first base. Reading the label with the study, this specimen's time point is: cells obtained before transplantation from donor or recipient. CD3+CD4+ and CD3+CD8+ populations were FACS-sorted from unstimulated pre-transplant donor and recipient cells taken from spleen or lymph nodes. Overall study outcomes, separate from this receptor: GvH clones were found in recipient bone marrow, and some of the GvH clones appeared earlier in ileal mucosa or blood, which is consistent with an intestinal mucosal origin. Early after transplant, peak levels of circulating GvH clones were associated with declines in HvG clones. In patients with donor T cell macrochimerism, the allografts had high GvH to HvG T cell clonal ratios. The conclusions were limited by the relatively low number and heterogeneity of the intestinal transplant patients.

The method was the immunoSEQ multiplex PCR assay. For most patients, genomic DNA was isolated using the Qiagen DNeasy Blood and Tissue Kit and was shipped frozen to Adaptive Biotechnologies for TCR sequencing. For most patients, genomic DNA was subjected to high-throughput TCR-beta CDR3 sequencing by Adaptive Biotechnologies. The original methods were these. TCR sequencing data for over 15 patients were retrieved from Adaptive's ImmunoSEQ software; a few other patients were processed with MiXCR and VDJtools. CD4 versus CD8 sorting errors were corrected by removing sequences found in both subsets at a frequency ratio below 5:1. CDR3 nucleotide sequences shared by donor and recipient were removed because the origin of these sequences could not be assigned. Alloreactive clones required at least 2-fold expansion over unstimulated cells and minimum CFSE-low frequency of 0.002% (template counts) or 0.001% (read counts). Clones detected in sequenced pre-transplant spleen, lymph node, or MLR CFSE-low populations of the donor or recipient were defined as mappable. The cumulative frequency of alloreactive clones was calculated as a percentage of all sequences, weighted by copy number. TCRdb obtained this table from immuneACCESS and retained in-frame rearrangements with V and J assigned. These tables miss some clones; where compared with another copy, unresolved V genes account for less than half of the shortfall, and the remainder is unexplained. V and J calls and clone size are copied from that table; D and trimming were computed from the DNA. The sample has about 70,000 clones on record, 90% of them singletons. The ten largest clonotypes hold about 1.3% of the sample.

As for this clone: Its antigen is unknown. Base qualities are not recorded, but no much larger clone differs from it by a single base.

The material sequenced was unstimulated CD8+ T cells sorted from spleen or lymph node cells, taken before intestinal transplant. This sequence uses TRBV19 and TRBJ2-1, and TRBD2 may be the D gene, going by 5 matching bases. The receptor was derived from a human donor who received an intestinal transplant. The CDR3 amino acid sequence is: CASSMGSSYNEQFF. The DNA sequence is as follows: TGTGCCAGTAGTATGGGGAGCTCCTACAATGAGCAGTTCTTC.